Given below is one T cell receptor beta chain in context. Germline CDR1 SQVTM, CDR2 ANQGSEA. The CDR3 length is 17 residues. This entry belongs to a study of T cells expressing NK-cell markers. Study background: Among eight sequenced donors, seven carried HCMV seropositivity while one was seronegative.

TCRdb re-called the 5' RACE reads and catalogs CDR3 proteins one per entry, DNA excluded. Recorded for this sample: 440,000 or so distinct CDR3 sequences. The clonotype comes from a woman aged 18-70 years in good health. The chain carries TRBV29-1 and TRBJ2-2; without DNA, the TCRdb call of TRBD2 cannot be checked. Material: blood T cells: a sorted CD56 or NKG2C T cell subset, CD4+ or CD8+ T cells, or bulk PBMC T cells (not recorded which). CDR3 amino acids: CSVGTSGRAYNTGELFF.